The present T cell receptor (beta chain) was sequenced within a study of blood T cell repertoires in COVID-19 (dated by TCRdb to the early 2020s). Describing the broader study: Samples covering the acute and convalescent phases of COVID-19 were provided by collaborators in the United States, Italy and Spain. Deeply sampled blood TCRbeta repertoires from subjects exposed to, actively infected with, or recovered from COVID-19 were included in the dataset. The prospective study material was composed of cDNA or gDNA derived from T cells, B-cell-depleted T cells, or PBMCs. A freely available public database, intended as a resource for researchers studying the immune response to SARS-CoV-2, is where the repertoires were released. The samples were drawn from two sources: the first 160 participants of the ongoing ImmuneRACE study, and approximately 1,300 subjects contributed by 6 global collaborators. Sample metadata almost always included a de-identified subject ID, COVID-19 status, age in years and sex. Where available, HLA class I and class II types were taken from metadata supplied by the sample provider and were not determined by assay-based typing.

The investigation overall reported the following: How much clinical and demographic metadata was included differed by source and by participant, and the metadata was provided uncurated.

TCRbeta CDR3 regions were amplified from genomic DNA by means of the immunoSEQ Assay, a bias-controlled multiplex PCR. On the study's bioinformatics: The number of nucleated cells in each sample was estimated from the amplification of reference gene primers within the assay. To quantify the absolute abundance of each unique TCRbeta CDR3 rearrangement, sequence reads were collapsed and filtered. For each sample, productive Simpson clonality was calculated by taking the square root of Simpson's diversity index across productive rearrangements. TCRdb took over this immuneACCESS table, retaining in-frame rearrangements with V and J assigned. Such tables are incomplete; in checked studies, under half of the missing clones stem from an unresolved V gene, and the remainder is unexplained. V and J calls and clone size are as listed in that table; D and trimming were resolved from the DNA. Counted in this sample were some 110,000 clones; around 90% of them appeared once. Approximately 5.6% of the sample comes from the top ten.

Looking up the germline V gene yields CDR1 SGHRS and CDR2 YFSETQ. Germline trimming amounts to 4 bases on V and 0 bases on J, with 4 as the count of junction bases outside the gene matches. Inclusive of the bounding cysteine and phenylalanine, the CDR3 is 15 residues long. The DNA shown is the 45-base CDR3, in frame from base 1. As concerns this clone: Its recognized antigen is unknown. No much larger clone is present one base from it, and per-base qualities are unavailable.

The collaborating institutions used their own protocols to collect whole blood in K2EDTA tubes. For TCRbeta analysis, collaborators shipped samples in one of three forms: frozen whole blood, isolated PBMCs, or DNA extracted from either of those sample types. The receptor comes from a human donor in a cohort sampled during active COVID-19. The rearranged segments are TRBV5-1 and TRBJ2-3, with 8 bases aligning to TRBD1. Sequencing was carried out using peripheral blood. The nucleotides read TGCGCCAGCAGCATCCAGGGGGCGAGCACAGATACGCAGTATTTT. Translated, this gives CASSIQGASTDTQYF.